A single TCR beta chain is shown here with its context. PCR used 60 Vbeta primers and 13 Jbeta primers. Using immunoSEQ multiplex PCR, the repertoire was profiled, and TCRdb retains in-frame clones only, with some absent. The sample lists tens of thousands of clones; approximately 60% were seen once. Each donor was healthy, and each was a bone marrow donor. Donors showed nominal health when sampled, although they likely had unrecorded immune exposures. This entry is derived from a study of cytomegalovirus exposure and HLA in healthy donors. The clonotype originates from a woman in her twenties or thirties in good health and CMV-seropositive. Sequenced: PBMCs.

This CDR3 is CASTTDMNTGELFF. CDR3 DNA: TGTGCCAGCACCACCGACATGAACACCGGGGAGCTGTTTTTT. J is TRBJ2-2 and V is TRBV6-5; D is uncertain. V dropped 7 bases and J dropped 1 base, with 10 bases sitting between them. The germline gives CDR1 MNHEY, CDR2 SVGAGI. This CDR3 is built from 14 residues.